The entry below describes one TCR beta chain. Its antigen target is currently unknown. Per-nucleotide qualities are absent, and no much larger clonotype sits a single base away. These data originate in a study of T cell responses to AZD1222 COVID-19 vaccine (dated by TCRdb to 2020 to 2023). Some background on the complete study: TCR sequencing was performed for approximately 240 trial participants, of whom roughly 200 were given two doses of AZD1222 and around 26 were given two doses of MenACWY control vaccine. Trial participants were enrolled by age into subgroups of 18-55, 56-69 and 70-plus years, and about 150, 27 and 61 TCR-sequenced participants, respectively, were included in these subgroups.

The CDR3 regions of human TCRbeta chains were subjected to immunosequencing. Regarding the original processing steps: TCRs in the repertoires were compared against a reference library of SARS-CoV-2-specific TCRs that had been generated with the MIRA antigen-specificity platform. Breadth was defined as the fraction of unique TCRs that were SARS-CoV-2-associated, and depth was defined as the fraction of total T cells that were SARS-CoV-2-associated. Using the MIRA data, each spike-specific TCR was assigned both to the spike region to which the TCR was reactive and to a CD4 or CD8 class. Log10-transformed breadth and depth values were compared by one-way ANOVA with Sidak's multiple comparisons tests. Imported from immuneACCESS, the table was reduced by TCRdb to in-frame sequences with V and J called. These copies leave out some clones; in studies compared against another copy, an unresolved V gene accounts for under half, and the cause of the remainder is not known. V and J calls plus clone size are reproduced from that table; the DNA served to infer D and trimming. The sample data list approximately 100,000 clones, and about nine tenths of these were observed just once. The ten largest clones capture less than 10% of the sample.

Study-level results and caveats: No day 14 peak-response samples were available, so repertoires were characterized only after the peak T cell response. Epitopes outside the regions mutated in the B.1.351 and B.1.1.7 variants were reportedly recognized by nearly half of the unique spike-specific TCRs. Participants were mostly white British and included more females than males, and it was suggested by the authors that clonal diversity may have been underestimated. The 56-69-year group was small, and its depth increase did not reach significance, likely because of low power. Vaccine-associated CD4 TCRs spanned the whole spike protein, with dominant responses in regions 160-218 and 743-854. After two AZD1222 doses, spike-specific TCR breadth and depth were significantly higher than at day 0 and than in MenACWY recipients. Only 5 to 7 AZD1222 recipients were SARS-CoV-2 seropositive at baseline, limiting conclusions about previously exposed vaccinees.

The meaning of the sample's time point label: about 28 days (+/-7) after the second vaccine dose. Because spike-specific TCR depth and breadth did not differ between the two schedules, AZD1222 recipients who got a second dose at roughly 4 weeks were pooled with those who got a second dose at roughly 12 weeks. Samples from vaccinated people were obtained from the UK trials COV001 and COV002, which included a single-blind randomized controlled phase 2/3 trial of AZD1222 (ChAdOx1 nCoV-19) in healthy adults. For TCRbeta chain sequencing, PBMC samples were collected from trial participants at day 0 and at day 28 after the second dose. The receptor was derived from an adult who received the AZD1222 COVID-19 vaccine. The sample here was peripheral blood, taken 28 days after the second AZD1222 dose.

The encoded CDR3 is CASSYRAQQPQHF. The DNA reads TGTGCCAGCAGTTACAGGGCCCAACAGCCCCAGCATTTT. The rearrangement combines TRBV27 with TRBJ1-5, and the D gene may be TRBD1, 6 bases matching. CDR1 is given as MNHEY and CDR2 as SMNVEV, both from the germline V gene (reference sequence). The cysteine opens and the phenylalanine closes a CDR3 of 13 amino acids. CDR3 DNA is the only sequence kept; it has 39 bases, read in frame from the first base. V sheds 4 bases and J sheds 7 bases, leaving 11 bases between their ends.